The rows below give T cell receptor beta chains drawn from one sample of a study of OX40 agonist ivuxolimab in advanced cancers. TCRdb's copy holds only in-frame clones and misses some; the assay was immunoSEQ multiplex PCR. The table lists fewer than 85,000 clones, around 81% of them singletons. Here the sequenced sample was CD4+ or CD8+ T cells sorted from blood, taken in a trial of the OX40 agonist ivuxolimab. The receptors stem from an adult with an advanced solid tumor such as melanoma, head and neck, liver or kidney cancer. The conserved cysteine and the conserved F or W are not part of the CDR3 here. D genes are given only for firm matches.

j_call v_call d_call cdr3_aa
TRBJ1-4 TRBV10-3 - AINDGGSNEKLF
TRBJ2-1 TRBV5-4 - ASSRLAEQF
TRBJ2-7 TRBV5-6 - ASSPKPGHSYEQY
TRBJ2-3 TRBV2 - ASSTQRWTVTDTQY
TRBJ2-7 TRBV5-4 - ASSPNRGTGEGQY
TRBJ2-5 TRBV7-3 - ASSSSIEETQY
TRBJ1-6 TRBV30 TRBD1 AWSPPETGGFSPLH
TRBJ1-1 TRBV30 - AWLEGAKSSF
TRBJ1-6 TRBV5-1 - ASSPRPGENSPLH
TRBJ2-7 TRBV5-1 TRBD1 ASSLDGTGYEQY
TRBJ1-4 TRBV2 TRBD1 ASSPGGSNEKLF
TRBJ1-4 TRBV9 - ASSATTATNEKLF
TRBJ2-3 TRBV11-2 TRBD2 ASSPHPMRGGADTQY
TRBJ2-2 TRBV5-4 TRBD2 ALTSIGTGELF
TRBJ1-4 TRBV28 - ASSLDQTPPLGEKLF
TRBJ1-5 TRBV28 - ASSLGGRYQPQH
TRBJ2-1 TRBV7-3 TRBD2 ASQSSGRPRDEQF
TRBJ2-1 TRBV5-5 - ASSLDNEQF
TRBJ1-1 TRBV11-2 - ASSLERSGEAF
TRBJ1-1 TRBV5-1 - ASSFSGNTEAF
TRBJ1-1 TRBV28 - ASSFNFIAF
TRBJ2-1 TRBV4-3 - ASSLSISRGGNEQF
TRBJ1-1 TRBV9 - ASSSSIGTEAF
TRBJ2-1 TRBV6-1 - ASSEAGFSYNEQF
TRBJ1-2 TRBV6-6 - ASSSRDRNYGYT
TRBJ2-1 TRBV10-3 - ASSLTPTRRAGEQF
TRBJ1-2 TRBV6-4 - ASSPTASNYGYT
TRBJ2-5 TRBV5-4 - ASSPDSGPRTQY
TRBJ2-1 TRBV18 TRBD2 ASSPPLLAGDEDEQF